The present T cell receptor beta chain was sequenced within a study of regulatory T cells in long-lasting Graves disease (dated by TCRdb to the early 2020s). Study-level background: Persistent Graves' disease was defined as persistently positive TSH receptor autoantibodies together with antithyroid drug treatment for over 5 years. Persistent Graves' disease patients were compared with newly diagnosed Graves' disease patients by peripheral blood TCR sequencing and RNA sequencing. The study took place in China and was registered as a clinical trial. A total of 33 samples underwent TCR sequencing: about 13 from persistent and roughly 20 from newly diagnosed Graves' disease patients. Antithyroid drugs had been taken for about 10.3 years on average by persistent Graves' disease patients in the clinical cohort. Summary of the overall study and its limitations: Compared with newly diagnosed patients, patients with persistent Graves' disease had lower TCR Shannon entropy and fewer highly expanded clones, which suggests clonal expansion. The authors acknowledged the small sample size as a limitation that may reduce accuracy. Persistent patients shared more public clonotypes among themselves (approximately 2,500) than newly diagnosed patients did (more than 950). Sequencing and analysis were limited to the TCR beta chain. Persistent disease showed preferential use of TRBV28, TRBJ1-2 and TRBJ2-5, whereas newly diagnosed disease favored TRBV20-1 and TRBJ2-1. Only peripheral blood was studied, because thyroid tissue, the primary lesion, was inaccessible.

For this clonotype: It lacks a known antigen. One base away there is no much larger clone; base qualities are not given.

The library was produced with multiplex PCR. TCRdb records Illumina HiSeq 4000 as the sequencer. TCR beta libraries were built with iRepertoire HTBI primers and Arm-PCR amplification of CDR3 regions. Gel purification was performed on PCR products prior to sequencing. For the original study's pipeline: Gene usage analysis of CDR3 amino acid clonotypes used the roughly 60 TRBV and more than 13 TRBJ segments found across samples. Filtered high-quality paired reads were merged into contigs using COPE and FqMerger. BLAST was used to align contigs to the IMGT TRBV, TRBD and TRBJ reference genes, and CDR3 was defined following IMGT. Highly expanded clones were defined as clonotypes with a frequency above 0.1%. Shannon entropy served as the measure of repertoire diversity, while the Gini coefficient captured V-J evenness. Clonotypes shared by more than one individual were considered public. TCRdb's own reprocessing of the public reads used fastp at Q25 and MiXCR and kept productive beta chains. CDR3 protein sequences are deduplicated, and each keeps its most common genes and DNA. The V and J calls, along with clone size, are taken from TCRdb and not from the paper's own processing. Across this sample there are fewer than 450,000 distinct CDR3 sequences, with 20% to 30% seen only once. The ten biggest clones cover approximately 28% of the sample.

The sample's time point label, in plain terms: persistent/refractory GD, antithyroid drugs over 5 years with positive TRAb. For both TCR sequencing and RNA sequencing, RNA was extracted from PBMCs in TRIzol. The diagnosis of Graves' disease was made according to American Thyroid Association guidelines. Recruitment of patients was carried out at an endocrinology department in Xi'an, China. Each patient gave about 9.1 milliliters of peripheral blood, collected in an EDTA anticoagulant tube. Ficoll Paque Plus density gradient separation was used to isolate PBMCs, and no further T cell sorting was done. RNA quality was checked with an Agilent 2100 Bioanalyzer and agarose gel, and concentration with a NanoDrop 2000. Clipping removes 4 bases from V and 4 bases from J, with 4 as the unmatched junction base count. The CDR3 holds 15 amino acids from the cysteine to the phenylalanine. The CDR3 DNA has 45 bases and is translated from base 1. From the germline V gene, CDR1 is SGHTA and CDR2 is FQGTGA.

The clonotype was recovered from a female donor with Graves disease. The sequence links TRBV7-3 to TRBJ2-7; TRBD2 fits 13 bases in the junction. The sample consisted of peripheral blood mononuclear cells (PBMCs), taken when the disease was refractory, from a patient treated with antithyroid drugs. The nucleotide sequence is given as TGTGCCAGCAGCTCGGGACTAGCGGGACAATACGAGCAGTACTTC. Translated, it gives CASSSGLAGQYEQYF.